The 18 T cell receptor beta chains below were found in one sample sequenced in a study of blood T cell repertoires in COVID-19. Libraries were prepared by immunoSEQ multiplex PCR; TCRdb keeps only in-frame clonotypes and omits some of them. The sample consists of about 480,000 clones, roughly 90% of them appearing once. The sample was PBMCs or T cells enriched from blood (not recorded which). Receptors were obtained from a woman aged 40 to 49 who had recovered from COVID-19.

The chain couples TRBV6-1 to TRBJ1-6; 9 bases are a match to TRBD1. V shed 0 bases, J shed 6 bases, and the junction held 9 bases outside the gene matches. Germline V gene lookup returns CDR1 MNHNS and CDR2 SASEGT. This CDR3 comprises 18 residues. This CDR3 is CASSEAVTGQGLNSPLHF. CDR3 DNA sequence: TGTGCCAGCAGTGAAGCGGTCACGGGACAGGGACTTAATTCACCCCTCCACTTT.

The gene calls are TRBV4-3 and TRBJ1-2, with 7 positions matching TRBD1. CDR1 and CDR2 from the germline V gene are LGHNA and YSLEER. CDR3 length: 14 amino acids. The junction had 11 bases not matched to a gene; V was cut back by 5 bases and J by 8 bases. The chain's CDR3 is CASSDRAAFDGYTF. The CDR3, as DNA: TGCGCCAGCAGCGACAGGGCCGCTTTTGACGGCTACACCTTC.

V and J are TRBV27 and TRBJ2-7; D perhaps matches TRBD2 (5 bases). Trimming removed 0 bases at V and 4 bases at J, with 10 bases between. This CDR3 is 14 amino acids long. Per the germline V gene, CDR1 is MNHEY and CDR2 is SMNVEV (reference sequence). CDR3 nucleotides: TGTGCCAGCAGTTTATCGTTTCGGGGTTACGAGCAGTACTTC. This gives the protein CASSLSFRGYEQYF.

V gene TRBV19 combines with J gene TRBJ2-2; 9 bases map to TRBD2. The CDR3 has 13 amino acids. The V segment lost 6 bases and the J segment 7 bases; nucleotides outside the gene matches: 3. Germline V gene lookup returns CDR1 LNHDA and CDR2 SQIVND (reference sequence). In DNA form, the CDR3 reads TGTGCCAGTAGAGTAGCGGGAGTCGGGGAGCTGTTTTTT. Its translation is CASRVAGVGELFF.

The V call is TRBV11-2, the J call TRBJ1-1; perhaps TRBD1 as D (5 bases). Germline CDR1 SGHAT, CDR2 FQNNGV. The germline V and J ends were trimmed by 5 bases and 0 bases, with 10 bases remaining between them. The CDR3 totals 14 residues. In DNA, the CDR3 is TGTGCCAGCAGCCCAGGGATCATGAACACTGAAGCTTTCTTT. The encoded protein is CASSPGIMNTEAFF.

The chain joins TRBV7-2 to TRBJ2-7; D is perhaps TRBD1 (5 bases). The CDR3 is made up of 15 amino acids. The germline V gene has CDR1 SGHTA and CDR2 FQGNSA. V lost 8 bases and J lost 1, with 18 bases in between. The CDR3: CASEPGVGRSYEQYF. The CDR3 DNA reads TGTGCCAGCGAACCCGGAGTGGGGCGATCCTACGAGCAGTACTTC.

This chain uses TRBV6-5 with TRBJ1-3; D not resolved. Germline values: CDR1 MNHEY, CDR2 SVGAGI. The CDR3 sequence is 13 residues long. Trimming stripped 11 bases from V and 4 bases from J, with 15 bases between. The CDR3 nucleotides read TGTGCCGCTACGCGAGTCGCGGGAAACACCATATATTTT. Translated, it gives CAATRVAGNTIYF.

This chain uses TRBV27 with TRBJ2-1; 7 bases match TRBD2. CDR1 is MNHEY and CDR2 is SMNVEV in the germline V gene (reference sequence). The CDR3 contains 15 residues. The junction had 17 bases not matched to a gene; V was cut back by 10 bases and J by 8 bases. The CDR3 region is CATQGLGGSSHEQFF. DNA for the CDR3: TGTGCCACCCAAGGTCTCGGCGGGAGCTCGCATGAGCAGTTCTTC.

The chain couples TRBV18 to TRBJ2-2; D is possibly TRBD1 (6 bases). CDR3 length: 16 amino acids. Germline CDR1 reads KGHSH; CDR2 reads LQKENI. Trimming took off 4 bases at V and 0 bases at J, with 12 bases between the two ends. This CDR3 is CASSRGPDANTGELFF. As DNA, the CDR3 is TGTGCCAGCTCACGGGGGCCGGACGCGAACACCGGGGAGCTGTTTTTT.

The V and J genes are TRBV6-5 and TRBJ1-5; 9 nucleotides line up with TRBD1. Trimming removed 6 bases from V and 5 bases from J; junction bases left unmatched: 5. Germline CDR1 reads MNHEY; CDR2 reads SVGAGI. The CDR3 has 14 amino acids. This CDR3 reads CASRTGQGDQPQHF. The CDR3 nucleotides are TGTGCCAGCAGAACGGGACAGGGAGATCAGCCCCAGCATTTT.

The V call is TRBV5-5, the J call TRBJ2-7; 7 nucleotides align to TRBD2. The V gene end was trimmed by 3 bases and the J gene end by 5 bases; junction bases not matched to a gene: 11. Per the germline V gene, CDR1 is SGHKS and CDR2 is YYEKEE (reference sequence). The CDR3 contains 15 residues. The CDR3 coding sequence is TGTGCCAGCAGCTACCTCTGGCGGGAGCGGAACGAGCAGTACTTC. Translating it yields CASSYLWRERNEQYF.

V gene TRBV7-2 combines with J gene TRBJ1-3; no definite D call. Per germline, CDR1 SGHTA and CDR2 FQGNSA. This CDR3 region has 13 residues. V was cut by 5 bases and J by 7 bases, with 12 bases left in between. In DNA form, the CDR3 reads TGTGCCAGCAGCCCAGGACGGGAGAACACCATATATTTT. Translating gives CASSPGRENTIYF.

The V and J genes are TRBV5-1 and TRBJ2-7; a weak D match, TRBD2 (7 bases). The CDR3 has 18 amino acids. Germline CDR1 is SGHRS and CDR2 is YFSETQ. V lost 0 bases, J lost 0 bases, and 19 bases lay in between. CDR3 DNA sequence: TGCGCCAGCAGCTTGGCCCCTCCGAGGGGGGGGAGCTCCTACGAGCAGTACTTC. Amino acid sequence: CASSLAPPRGGSSYEQYF.

The chain employs TRBV12-3 or TRBV12-4 and TRBJ2-3, with D uncertain. The CDR3 contains 12 residues. V was pared by 6 bases and J by 0 bases, with 4 bases between. This CDR3 reads CASRASTDTQYF. The CDR3 bases are TGTGCCAGCAGAGCTAGCACAGATACGCAGTATTTT.

CDR3 DNA sequence: TGTGCCACCAAGGGACAGATCTCTGGAAACACCATATATTTT. Protein product: CATKGQISGNTIYF. The V call is TRBV10-3, the J call TRBJ1-3; the match to TRBD1 covers 7 bases. Trimming at V came to 10 bases and at J to 0 bases, leaving 6 bases not matched to a gene. This CDR3 spans 14 amino acids. Germline CDR1 ENHRY, CDR2 SYGVKD.

The J gene is TRBJ2-5, the V gene TRBV10-3; 8 bases fit TRBD1. Germline lookup yields CDR1 ENHRY and CDR2 SYGVKD. The J segment lost 1 base and the V segment lost 10 bases, leaving 5 bases of the junction unmatched. CDR3 length: 13 residues. CDR3 sequence: CANQGAPQETQYF. CDR3 in DNA: TGTGCCAACCAGGGGGCGCCCCAAGAGACCCAGTACTTC.

J is TRBJ2-5 and V is TRBV28, with 8 bases that match TRBD1. This CDR3 region has 14 residues. The J segment lost 4 bases and the V segment lost 3 bases, leaving 4 bases of the junction unmatched. Germline V gene data show CDR1 as MDHEN and CDR2 as SYDVKM. In DNA, the CDR3 is TGTGCCAGCAGTTTTTCCGGGACAGGAGAGACCCAGTACTTC. It translates to CASSFSGTGETQYF.

The V call is TRBV4-3, the J call TRBJ1-1; D is uncertain. The CDR3 covers 13 residues. Germline-derived CDR1 and CDR2 are LGHNA and YSLEER. The V end was cut by 3 bases, the J end by 4 bases, with 9 bases between. The CDR3 loop reads CASSQQAGTEAFF. The CDR3 region has the DNA TGCGCCAGCAGCCAGCAGGCGGGCACTGAAGCTTTCTTT.